The 10 T cell receptor beta chains given below trace back to one sample, sequenced in a study of T cells in Graves' hyperthyroidism and ophthalmopathy. Amplification targeted TCR beta CDR3 regions from RNA transcripts. HTBI primers drove first-round RT-PCR of the TCR CDR3. TCRdb redid the calling of the multiplex PCR reads with MiXCR, one entry per CDR3 protein. The top ten hold about 7.8% of the sample, which has some 600,000 distinct CDR3 sequences, about 45% seen once. Sequencing was carried out using peripheral blood or thyroid tissue (not recorded which). Receptor source: a young woman with Graves' hyperthyroidism.

This chain joins TRBV20-1 and TRBJ2-7; possibly TRBD1 or TRBD2 for D (5 bases each). V was trimmed by 5 bases and J by 0 bases, leaving 14 bases between them. The length of the CDR3 is 14 residues. Per the germline V gene, CDR1 is DFQATT and CDR2 is SNEGSKA (reference sequence). As DNA, the CDR3 is TGCAGTGCTGCCCGGGACGGAGACTCCTACGAGCAGTACTTC. It specifies CSAARDGDSYEQYF.

The table lists this clonotype with many counts. V and J are TRBV2 and TRBJ2-7; a possible D gene is TRBD2 (6 bases). V lost 8 bases, J lost 1 base, and 9 bases lay in between. Germline assignment: CDR1 SNHLY and CDR2 FYNNEI. There are 12 residues in the CDR3. The CDR3 nucleotides read TGTGCCAGCTTTGGACTATCCTACGAGCAGTACTTC. Amino acid sequence: CASFGLSYEQYF.

The chain uses TRBV12-3 or TRBV12-4 and TRBJ1-5; D is unclear. This CDR3 spans 14 amino acids. Trimming left V 2 bases short and J 9 bases short, with 14 bases between. For the CDR3, the DNA is TGTGCCAGCAGTTTATTCCTAGATTTAGGGCCCCAGCATTTT. Residues: CASSLFLDLGPQHF.

This clonotype was observed at least ten times. This chain connects TRBV7-9 to TRBJ1-6, with D hard to call. Germline V gene lookup returns CDR1 SEHNR and CDR2 FQNEAQ (reference sequence). This CDR3 is 13 amino acids long. Trimming took off 1 base at V and 7 bases at J, with 5 bases between the two ends. The DNA for the CDR3 is TGTGCCAGCAGCTTAGTCCTCAATTCACCCCTCCACTTT. Amino acids: CASSLVLNSPLHF.

Of note for this clonotype: This could be a read error, since a much larger clone is one nucleotide away. V is TRBV24-1 and J is TRBJ1-5; 9 positions match TRBD1. J was trimmed by 6 bases and V by 9 bases; bases with no gene match: 8. The CDR3 sequence is 14 residues long. The germline V gene encodes CDR1 KGHDR and CDR2 SFDVKD. CDR3 sequence reads: CATAPGTGRQPQHF. The CDR3 region has the DNA TGTGCCACCGCCCCGGGGACAGGGCGTCAGCCCCAGCATTTT.

The chain carries TRBV24-1 and TRBJ2-3; D perhaps matches TRBD2 (6 bases). The V gene lost 3 bases and the J gene lost 2 bases, with 14 bases spanning the gap. The CDR3 runs to 16 residues. Germline V lookup: CDR1 KGHDR, CDR2 SFDVKD. The CDR3 nucleotides read TGTGCCACCAGTGATCAGCGGGTACGGGACACAGATACGCAGTATTTT. Its protein is CATSDQRVRDTDTQYF.

The V gene is TRBV5-4, the J gene TRBJ1-3; D is unresolved. V was clipped by 4 bases and J by 2 bases, with 19 bases between them. Germline CDR1 and CDR2: SGHNT and YYREEE (reference sequence). CDR3 length: 17 residues. The CDR3 region is CASSQDIGYGPGNTIYF. CDR3 coding DNA: TGTGCCAGCAGCCAAGACATAGGGTATGGGCCTGGAAACACCATATATTTT.

V gene TRBV5-1 combines with J gene TRBJ2-5, with D possibly being TRBD1 (5 bases). V was trimmed by 1 base and J by 3 bases, leaving 7 bases between them. The CDR3 extends over 13 amino acids. Germline CDR1 and CDR2: SGHRS and YFSETQ. The CDR3 protein is CASSLLREETQYF. The DNA for the CDR3 is TGCGCCAGCAGCTTGCTCAGGGAAGAGACCCAGTACTTC.

This clonotype was detected many times. The chain joins TRBV20-1 to TRBJ2-5, with TRBD1 as a possible D gene (6 bases). Germline CDR1 and CDR2: DFQATT and SNEGSKA (reference sequence). The CDR3 is 11 residues long. Trimming removed 5 bases from V and 7 bases from J, with 11 bases in between. For the CDR3, the DNA is TGCAGTGCTTACCTACAGGGGACCCAGTACTTC. Amino acid sequence: CSAYLQGTQYF.

This clonotype was found a few times. The chain carries TRBV19 and TRBJ1-1; D is unclear. The CDR3 sequence is 14 residues long. Trimming stripped 1 base from V and 3 bases from J, with 9 bases between. Germline V gene lookup returns CDR1 LNHDA and CDR2 SQIVND (reference sequence). CDR3 in amino acids: CASSIGVSDTEAFF. CDR3 bases: TGTGCCAGTAGTATAGGGGTATCGGACACTGAAGCTTTCTTT.